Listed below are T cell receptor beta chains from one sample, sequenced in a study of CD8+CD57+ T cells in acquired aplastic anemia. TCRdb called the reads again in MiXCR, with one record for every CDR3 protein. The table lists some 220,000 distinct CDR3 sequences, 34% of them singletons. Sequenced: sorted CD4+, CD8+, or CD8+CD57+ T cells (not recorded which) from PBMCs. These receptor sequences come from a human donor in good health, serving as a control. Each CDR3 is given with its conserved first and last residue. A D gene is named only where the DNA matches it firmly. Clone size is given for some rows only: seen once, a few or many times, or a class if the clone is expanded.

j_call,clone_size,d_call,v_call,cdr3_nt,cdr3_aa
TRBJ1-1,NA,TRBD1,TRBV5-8,TGTGCCAGCAGCCCGGCGGGACAGGCGAACACTGAAGCTTTCTTT,CASSPAGQANTEAFF
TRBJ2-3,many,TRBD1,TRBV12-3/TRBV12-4,TGTGCCAGCAGCGTCGGGACAGGAGTAAGCACAGATACGCAGTATTTT,CASSVGTGVSTDTQYF
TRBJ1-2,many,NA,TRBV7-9,TGTGCCAGCAGCTTAGGGCAGGGATGGTATGGCTACACCTTC,CASSLGQGWYGYTF
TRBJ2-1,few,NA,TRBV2,TGTGCCAGCAGTTACGACCGCAGCTCCTACAATGAGCAGTTCTTC,CASSYDRSSYNEQFF
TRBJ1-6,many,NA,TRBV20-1,TGCAGTGCTAGTCCAGGGCTAACCTATAATTCACCCCTCCACTTT,CSASPGLTYNSPLHF
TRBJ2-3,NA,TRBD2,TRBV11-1,TGTGCCAGCAGCCCAACTAGCGGAGAAACAGATACGCAGTATTTT,CASSPTSGETDTQYF
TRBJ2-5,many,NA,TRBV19,TGTGCCAGTAGTAGAAGGCTTGAAGAGACCCAGTACTTC,CASSRRLEETQYF
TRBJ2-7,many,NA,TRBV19,TGTGCCAGTAGCCGCTGGGACGGAAGTTCCCGCGAGCAGTACTTC,CASSRWDGSSREQYF
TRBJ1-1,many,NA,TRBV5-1,TGCGCCAGCAGTTCCGGGGCTGACTACACTGAAGCTTTCTTT,CASSSGADYTEAFF
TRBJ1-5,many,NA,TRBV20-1,TGCAGTGCTAGCAGGGTCGGTCAGCCCCAGCATTTT,CSASRVGQPQHF
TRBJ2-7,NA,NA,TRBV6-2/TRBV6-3,TGTGCCAGCAGGTATGGTATAGACACCTACGAGCAGTACTTC,CASRYGIDTYEQYF
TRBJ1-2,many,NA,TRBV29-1,TGCAGCGTTGGGTGGGCAGGCTATGGCTACACCTTC,CSVGWAGYGYTF
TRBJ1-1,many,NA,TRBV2,TGTGCCAGCAGTGAACGGGGGCAAGGTGAAGCTTTCTTT,CASSERGQGEAFF
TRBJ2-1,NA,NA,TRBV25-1,TGTGCCAGCAGTGAATCCCGCGGTTGGTACAATGAGCAGTTCTTC,CASSESRGWYNEQFF
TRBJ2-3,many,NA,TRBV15,TGTGCCACCAGCAGAGATGGACGAACTGATACGCAGTATTTT,CATSRDGRTDTQYF
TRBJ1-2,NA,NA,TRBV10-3,TGTGCCATCAGTGGGCAATACGGCTACACCTTC,CAISGQYGYTF
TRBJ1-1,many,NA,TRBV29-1,TGCAGCGTTGAAGAAAAAGGGGTCGGCACTGAAGCTTTCTTT,CSVEEKGVGTEAFF
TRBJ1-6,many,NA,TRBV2,TGTGCCAGCCTCCGGGACCCTTATAATTCACCCCTCCACTTT,CASLRDPYNSPLHF
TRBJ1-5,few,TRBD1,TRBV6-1,TGTGCCAGCATCGCGGGACAGTTTAGCAATCAGCCCCAGCATTTT,CASIAGQFSNQPQHF
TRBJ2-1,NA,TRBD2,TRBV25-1,TGTGCCAGCAGGGATGACGGACTAGCAGGGGATGAGCAGTTCTTC,CASRDDGLAGDEQFF
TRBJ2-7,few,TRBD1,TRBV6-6,TGTGCCAGCAGAACCGGGACAGGGAATTCCTACGAGCAGTACTTC,CASRTGTGNSYEQYF
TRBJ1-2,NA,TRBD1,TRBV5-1,TGCGCCAGCAGCCAAGGGTCAACCTGGACAGGGGCTCATGGCTACACCTTC,CASSQGSTWTGAHGYTF
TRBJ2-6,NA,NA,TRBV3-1,TGTGCCAGCAGCCAAGGAAGTGGGGCCAACGTCCTGACTTTC,CASSQGSGANVLTF
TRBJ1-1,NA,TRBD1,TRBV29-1,TGCAGCGCTGGGACAGGTGACACTGAAGCTTTCTTT,CSAGTGDTEAFF
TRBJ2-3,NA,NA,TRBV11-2,TGTGCCAGCAGCCAGGGACAATTAATTACAGATACGCAGTATTTT,CASSQGQLITDTQYF
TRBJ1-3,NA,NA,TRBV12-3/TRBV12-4,TGTGCCAGCAGTTTAAGGGTGACAGGACAGAATGGAAACACCATATATTTT,CASSLRVTGQNGNTIYF
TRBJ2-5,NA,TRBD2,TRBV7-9,TGTGCCAGCAGCGTACTAGCGATGGAGACCCAGTACTTC,CASSVLAMETQYF
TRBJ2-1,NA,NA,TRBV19,TGTGCCAGTAGTATAGGGCGGGGGCGCAATGAGCAGTTCTTC,CASSIGRGRNEQFF
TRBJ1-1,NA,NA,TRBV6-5,TGTGCCAGCAGTTACTCGGGGCAGAGGAACACTGAAGCTTTCTTT,CASSYSGQRNTEAFF
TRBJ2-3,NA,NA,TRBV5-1,TGCGCCAGCAGCCTCGACACCCCGGGCACAGATACGCAGTATTTT,CASSLDTPGTDTQYF
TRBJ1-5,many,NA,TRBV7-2,TGTGCCAGCAGTACGCAGTCTTATAGCAATCAGCCCCAGCATTTT,CASSTQSYSNQPQHF
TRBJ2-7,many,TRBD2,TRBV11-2,TGTGCCAGCAGCTTAGTAGCGGGAGGGCCTAACGAGCAGTACTTC,CASSLVAGGPNEQYF
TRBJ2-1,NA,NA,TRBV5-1,TGCGCCAGCAGCGAGCCCGGGACTCGGGGCTACAATGAGCAGTTCTTC,CASSEPGTRGYNEQFF
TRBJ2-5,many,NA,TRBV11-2,TGTGCCAGCACTAAAGGGAACCAAGAGACCCAGTACTTC,CASTKGNQETQYF
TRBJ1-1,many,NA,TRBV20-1,TGCAGTGCTATAGGAGGGTTGCGTGAAGCTTTCTTT,CSAIGGLREAFF
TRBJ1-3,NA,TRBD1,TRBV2,TGTGCCAGCAGCCGGGACAGGGGATCTGGAAACACCATATATTTT,CASSRDRGSGNTIYF
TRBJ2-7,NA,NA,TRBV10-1,TGCGCCAGCAGTGAGGGGACAGAGCAGTACTTC,CASSEGTEQYF
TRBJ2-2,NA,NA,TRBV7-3,TGTGCCAGCAGCCAGAGGGCACAGGGCCCTTTGACCGGGGAGCTGTTTTTT,CASSQRAQGPLTGELFF
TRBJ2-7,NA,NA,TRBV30,TGTGCCTGGAGTAACGGGGGATCTGTCTACGAGCAGTACTTC,CAWSNGGSVYEQYF
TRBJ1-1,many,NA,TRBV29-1,TGCAGCGCCAGATCATTTCCCGGGGGGCTCACTGAAGCTTTCTTT,CSARSFPGGLTEAFF
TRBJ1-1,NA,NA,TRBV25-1,TGTGCCAGCAGTGCCCCAGTCGCTCGAGCTTCCTTT,CASSAPVARASF
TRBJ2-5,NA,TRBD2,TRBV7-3,TGTGCCAGCAGGGATTCGGGAGGGAAGACCCAGTACTTC,CASRDSGGKTQYF
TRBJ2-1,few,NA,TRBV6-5,TGTGCCAGCAGTTACTCAGATGAGCAGTTCTTC,CASSYSDEQFF
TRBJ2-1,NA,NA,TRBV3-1,TGTGCCAGCAGCCAAGATCCAGGGTCCAATGAGCAGTTCTTC,CASSQDPGSNEQFF
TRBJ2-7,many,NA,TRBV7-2,TGTGCCAGCAGCCCAACCCGGGGAGCCTACGAGCAGTACTTC,CASSPTRGAYEQYF
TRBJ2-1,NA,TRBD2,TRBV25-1,TGTGCCAGCAGAAACAGGGTTTCTAGCGGGAGTAATGAGCAGTTCTTC,CASRNRVSSGSNEQFF
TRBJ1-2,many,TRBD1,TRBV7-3,TGTGCCAGCAGCCAAGGGACAGGGATTGGCTACACCTTC,CASSQGTGIGYTF
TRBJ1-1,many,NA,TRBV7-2,TGTGCCAGCAGCCTAACATCGGGACAGAACACTGAAGCTTTCTTT,CASSLTSGQNTEAFF
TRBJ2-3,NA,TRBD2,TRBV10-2,TGCGCCAGCAGTGGCGGGGGGGTGGTAGATACGCAGTATTTT,CASSGGGVVDTQYF
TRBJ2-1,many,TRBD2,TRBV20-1,TGCAGTGCTAGCACCCATGGACTAGCGGGCTCATCCGATGAGCAGTTCTTC,CSASTHGLAGSSDEQFF
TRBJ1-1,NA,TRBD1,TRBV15,TGTGCCACCCGTCTACAGGGGAACACTGGAGCTTTCTTT,CATRLQGNTGAFF
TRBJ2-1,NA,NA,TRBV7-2,TGCGCCAGCAGCCCTAGGACAATCAATGAGCAGTCCTTC,CASSPRTINEQSF
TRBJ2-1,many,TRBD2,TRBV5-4,TGTGCCAGCAGCTTGGACCGACTAGCGGAGAGCTCCTACAATGAGCAGTTCTTC,CASSLDRLAESSYNEQFF
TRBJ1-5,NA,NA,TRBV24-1,TGTGCCACCAGTGACAGACAGCTCCCTCCCCACAATCAGCCCCAGCATTTT,CATSDRQLPPHNQPQHF